This T cell receptor (beta chain) is drawn from a study of blood T cell repertoires in COVID-19. At the level of the study: PBMCs, B-cell-depleted T cells, or T cells were the source of the cDNA or gDNA that made up the material.

The repertoire was sequenced with immunoSEQ multiplex PCR; TCRdb's copy has only in-frame clones and lacks some. The repertoire includes 75,000 to 85,000 clones, roughly four fifths of them detected once, and over 7% sits in the top ten. CDR3 length: 18 amino acids. The ends were cut back, 7 bases at V and 0 bases at J, with 22 bases in the middle. Germline-derived CDR1 and CDR2 are LNHDA and SQIVND (reference sequence). This chain joins TRBV19 and TRBJ1-3, with D perhaps matching TRBD1 (5 bases). Specimen: peripheral blood. This clonotype was sampled from a human donor in a cohort sampled during active COVID-19. The CDR3: CASNPLFQGLNSGNTIYF. The CDR3 nucleotides are TGTGCCAGTAACCCTCTGTTCCAGGGCCTCAACTCTGGAAACACCATATATTTT.